These T cell receptor beta chains were read from a single sample in a study of blood T cell repertoires in COVID-19. Libraries were prepared by immunoSEQ multiplex PCR; TCRdb keeps only in-frame clonotypes and omits some of them. There are about 43,000 clones in the sample; about nine tenths occur only once, and about 8.8% lies in the top ten. Material: peripheral blood. The receptors shown here come from a woman over 75 with active COVID-19. Each CDR3 is given with its conserved first and last residue. The order of the fields is CDR3 DNA, CDR3 protein, clone size, V gene, J gene, D gene. D genes are given only for firm matches. Only part of the rows carry a size: once, few, many, or a class if the clone is expanded.

CDR3 DNA: TGTGCCACCAGTGATCAAAGACTAGCGGGGACATACAATGAGCAGTTCTTC
CDR3 protein: CATSDQRLAGTYNEQFF
clone size: .
V gene: TRBV24-1
J gene: TRBJ2-1
D gene: TRBD2

CDR3 DNA: TGTGCCAGCAGCGTAACAGGGATACAAGAGACCCAGTACTTC
CDR3 protein: CASSVTGIQETQYF
clone size: .
V gene: TRBV9
J gene: TRBJ2-5
D gene: .

CDR3 DNA: TGTGCCAGCAGTTACGGGGACAGAGCTGAGGAAAAACTGTTTTTT
CDR3 protein: CASSYGDRAEEKLFF
clone size: .
V gene: TRBV6-5
J gene: TRBJ1-4
D gene: TRBD1

CDR3 DNA: TGCGCCAGCAGCTTGGGTGGAGCCGCGAACACCGGGGAGCTGTTTTTT
CDR3 protein: CASSLGGAANTGELFF
clone size: .
V gene: TRBV5-1
J gene: TRBJ2-2
D gene: .

CDR3 DNA: TGCAGCGTTTTCAGGGGGCCGGACTCTGAAGCTTTCTTT
CDR3 protein: CSVFRGPDSEAFF
clone size: .
V gene: TRBV29-1
J gene: TRBJ1-1
D gene: TRBD1

CDR3 DNA: TGCGCCAGCAGTCCCCTTACCGGGACCTATAATTCACCCCTCCACTTT
CDR3 protein: CASSPLTGTYNSPLHF
clone size: .
V gene: TRBV23-1
J gene: TRBJ1-6
D gene: .

CDR3 DNA: TGTGCCAGCAGCTTAAGGGACAGGGTCACCGGGGAGCTGTTTTTT
CDR3 protein: CASSLRDRVTGELFF
clone size: .
V gene: TRBV11-2
J gene: TRBJ2-2
D gene: TRBD1

CDR3 DNA: TGTGCCAGCAGCCAGGGGACAGGGAGGACCGGGGAGCTGTTTTTT
CDR3 protein: CASSQGTGRTGELFF
clone size: .
V gene: TRBV3-1/TRBV3-2
J gene: TRBJ2-2
D gene: TRBD1

CDR3 DNA: TGTGCCAGCAGGTCTAGCGGGGGAGCTTACAATGAGCAGTTCTTC
CDR3 protein: CASRSSGGAYNEQFF
clone size: .
V gene: TRBV27
J gene: TRBJ2-1
D gene: TRBD2

CDR3 DNA: TGTGCCAGTACCGTCATGACAGGGGCCTATGGCTACACCTTC
CDR3 protein: CASTVMTGAYGYTF
clone size: .
V gene: TRBV19
J gene: TRBJ1-2
D gene: TRBD1

CDR3 DNA: TGCGCCAGCAGCTTGGCCGGAGGGGTAGCTAATGAAAAACTGTTTTTT
CDR3 protein: CASSLAGGVANEKLFF
clone size: once
V gene: TRBV5-1
J gene: TRBJ1-4
D gene: .

CDR3 DNA: TGTGCCAGAGGGACAGCAACTAATGAAAAACTGTTTTTT
CDR3 protein: CARGTATNEKLFF
clone size: .
V gene: TRBV2
J gene: TRBJ1-4
D gene: TRBD1

CDR3 DNA: TGTGCCAGCAGGGAGTCTAGGCTCTCCTACAATGAGCAGTTCTTC
CDR3 protein: CASRESRLSYNEQFF
clone size: .
V gene: TRBV7-2
J gene: TRBJ2-1
D gene: .

CDR3 DNA: TGTGCCAGCTCACCATCATCCGGGACAGGGAATGGAAACACCATATATTTT
CDR3 protein: CASSPSSGTGNGNTIYF
clone size: .
V gene: TRBV18
J gene: TRBJ1-3
D gene: TRBD1

CDR3 DNA: TGTGCCTGGAGTGGGGCTTCGGGAAACACCATATATTTT
CDR3 protein: CAWSGASGNTIYF
clone size: .
V gene: TRBV30
J gene: TRBJ1-3
D gene: .

CDR3 DNA: TGTGCCAGCAGTTCCCCGATGGTGCGTTCACCCCTCCACTTT
CDR3 protein: CASSSPMVRSPLHF
clone size: .
V gene: TRBV28
J gene: TRBJ1-6
D gene: .

CDR3 DNA: TGTGCCAGCAGCAAGGGACAGGGGATCCACGAGCAGTACTTC
CDR3 protein: CASSKGQGIHEQYF
clone size: .
V gene: TRBV7-8
J gene: TRBJ2-7
D gene: TRBD1

CDR3 DNA: TGTGCCAGCAGCAACATTTTCCGGCGGCCAGGGGCCCCCAATCAGCCCCAGCATTTT
CDR3 protein: CASSNIFRRPGAPNQPQHF
clone size: once
V gene: TRBV28
J gene: TRBJ1-5
D gene: .